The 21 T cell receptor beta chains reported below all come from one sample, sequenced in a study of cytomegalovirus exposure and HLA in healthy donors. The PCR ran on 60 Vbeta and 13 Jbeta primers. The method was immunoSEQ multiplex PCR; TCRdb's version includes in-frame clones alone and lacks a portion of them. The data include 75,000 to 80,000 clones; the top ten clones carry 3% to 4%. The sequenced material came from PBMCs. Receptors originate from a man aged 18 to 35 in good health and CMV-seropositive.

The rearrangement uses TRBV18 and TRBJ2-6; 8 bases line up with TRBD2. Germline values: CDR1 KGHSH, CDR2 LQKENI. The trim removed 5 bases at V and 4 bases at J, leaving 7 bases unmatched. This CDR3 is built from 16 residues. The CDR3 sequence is CASSRPGGLGANVLTF. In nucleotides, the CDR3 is TGTGCCAGCTCAAGGCCGGGGGGGCTAGGGGCCAACGTCCTGACTTTC.

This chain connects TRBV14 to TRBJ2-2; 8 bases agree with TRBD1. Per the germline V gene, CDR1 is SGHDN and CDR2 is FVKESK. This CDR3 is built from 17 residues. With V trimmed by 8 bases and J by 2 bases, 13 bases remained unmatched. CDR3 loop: CASPTTRDRTNTGELFF. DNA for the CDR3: TGTGCCAGCCCGACGACACGGGACAGGACTAACACCGGGGAGCTGTTTTTT.

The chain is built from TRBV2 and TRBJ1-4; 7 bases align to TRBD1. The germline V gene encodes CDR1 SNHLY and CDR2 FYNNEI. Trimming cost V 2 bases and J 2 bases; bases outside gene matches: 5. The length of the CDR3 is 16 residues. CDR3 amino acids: CASSETIRGTNEKLFF. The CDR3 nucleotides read TGTGCCAGCAGTGAAACTATCAGGGGGACTAATGAAAAACTGTTTTTT.

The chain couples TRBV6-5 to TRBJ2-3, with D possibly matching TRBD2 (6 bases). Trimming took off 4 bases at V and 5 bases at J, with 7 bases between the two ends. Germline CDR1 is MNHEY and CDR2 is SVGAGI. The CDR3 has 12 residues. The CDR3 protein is CASSSRGDTQYF. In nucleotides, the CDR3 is TGTGCCAGCAGTTCGCGGGGAGATACGCAGTATTTT.

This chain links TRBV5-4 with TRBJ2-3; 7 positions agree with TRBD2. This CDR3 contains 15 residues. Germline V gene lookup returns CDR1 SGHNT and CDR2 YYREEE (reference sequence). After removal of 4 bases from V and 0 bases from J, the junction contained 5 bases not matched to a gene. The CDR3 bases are TGTGCCAGCAGCGGCGGGACTACTAGCACAGATACGCAGTATTTT. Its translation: CASSGGTTSTDTQYF. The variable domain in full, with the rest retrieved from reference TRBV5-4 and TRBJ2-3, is ETGVTQSPTHLIKTRGQQVTLRCSSQSGHNTVSWYQQALGQGPQFIFQYYREEENGRGNFPPRFSGLQFPNYSSELNVNALELDDSALYLCASSGGTTSTDTQYFGPGTRLTVL.

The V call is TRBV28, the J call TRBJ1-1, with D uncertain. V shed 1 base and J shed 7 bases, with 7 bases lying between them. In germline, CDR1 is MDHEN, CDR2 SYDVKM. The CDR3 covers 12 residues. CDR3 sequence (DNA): TGTGCCAGCAGTTTATTTGGCCTTGAAGCTTTCTTT. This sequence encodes CASSLFGLEAFF.

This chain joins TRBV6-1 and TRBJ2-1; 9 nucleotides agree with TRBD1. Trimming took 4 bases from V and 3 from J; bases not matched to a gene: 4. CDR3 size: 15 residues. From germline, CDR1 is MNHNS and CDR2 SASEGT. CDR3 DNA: TGTGCCAGCAGTGTCGGGACAGGGCTCTACAATGAGCAGTTCTTC. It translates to CASSVGTGLYNEQFF.

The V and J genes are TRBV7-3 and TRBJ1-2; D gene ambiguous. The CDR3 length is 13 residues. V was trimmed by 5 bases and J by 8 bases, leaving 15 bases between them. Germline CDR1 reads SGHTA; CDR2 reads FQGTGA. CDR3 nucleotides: TGTGCCAGCAGCCCCGGCGGCCGGGTCGGCTACACCTTC. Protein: CASSPGGRVGYTF.

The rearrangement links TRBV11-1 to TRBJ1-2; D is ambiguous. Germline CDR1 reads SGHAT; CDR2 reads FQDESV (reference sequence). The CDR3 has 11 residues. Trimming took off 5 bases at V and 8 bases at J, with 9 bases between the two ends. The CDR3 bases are TGTGCCAGCAGCCATACGGGAGGCTACACCTTC. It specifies CASSHTGGYTF.

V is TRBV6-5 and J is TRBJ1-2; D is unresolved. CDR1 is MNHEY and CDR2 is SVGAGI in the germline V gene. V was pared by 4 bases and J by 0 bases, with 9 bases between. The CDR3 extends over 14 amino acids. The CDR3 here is CASSSTVANYGYTF. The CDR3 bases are TGTGCCAGCAGTTCAACGGTGGCTAACTATGGCTACACCTTC.

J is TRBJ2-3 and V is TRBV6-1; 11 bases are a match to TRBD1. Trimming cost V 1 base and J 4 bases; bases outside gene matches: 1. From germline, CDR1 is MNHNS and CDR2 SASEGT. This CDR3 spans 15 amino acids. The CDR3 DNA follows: TGTGCCAGCAGTGAAGGGACAGGGGGCGCAGATACGCAGTATTTT. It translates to CASSEGTGGADTQYF.

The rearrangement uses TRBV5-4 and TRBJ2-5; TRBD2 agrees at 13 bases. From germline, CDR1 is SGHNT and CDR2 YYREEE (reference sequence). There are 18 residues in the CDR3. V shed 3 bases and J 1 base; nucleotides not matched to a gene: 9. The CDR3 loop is CASSSDPLAGGFQETQYF. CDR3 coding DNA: TGTGCCAGCAGCTCCGACCCACTAGCGGGGGGGTTCCAAGAGACCCAGTACTTC.

In DNA form, the CDR3 reads TGTGCCAGCAGTTTAGGCCCCCCGGGGTATAGCAATCAGCCCCAGCATTTT. This encodes CASSLGPPGYSNQPQHF. The chain links TRBV27 to TRBJ1-5; D call uncertain. From germline, CDR1 is MNHEY and CDR2 SMNVEV (reference sequence). The CDR3 runs to 17 residues. Trimming shortened V by 2 bases and J by 0 bases, and 14 bases separated the two germline ends.

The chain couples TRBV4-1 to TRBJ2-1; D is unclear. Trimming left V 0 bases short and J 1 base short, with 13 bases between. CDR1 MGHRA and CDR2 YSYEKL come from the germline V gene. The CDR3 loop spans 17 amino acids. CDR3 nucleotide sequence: TGCGCCAGCAGCCAAGAAACGGTATCTACGTCCTACAATGAGCAGTTCTTC. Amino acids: CASSQETVSTSYNEQFF.

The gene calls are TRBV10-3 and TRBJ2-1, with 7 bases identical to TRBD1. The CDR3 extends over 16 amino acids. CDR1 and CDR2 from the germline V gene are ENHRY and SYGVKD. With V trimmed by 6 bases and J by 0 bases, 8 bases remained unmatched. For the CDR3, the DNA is TGTGCCATCAGGGGTGGGGGACAGAGCTCCTACAATGAGCAGTTCTTC. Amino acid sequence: CAIRGGGQSSYNEQFF.

CDR3 loop: CASSIGPGGLGQPQHF. The CDR3 DNA follows: TGTGCCAGTAGTATAGGCCCAGGGGGTCTAGGTCAGCCCCAGCATTTT. The V call is TRBV19, the J call TRBJ1-5, with 7 bases that match TRBD1. The CDR3 loop spans 16 amino acids. Germline V gene sequence: CDR1 LNHDA, CDR2 SQIVND (reference sequence). V was pared by 1 base and J by 6 bases, with 9 bases of the junction left unmatched.

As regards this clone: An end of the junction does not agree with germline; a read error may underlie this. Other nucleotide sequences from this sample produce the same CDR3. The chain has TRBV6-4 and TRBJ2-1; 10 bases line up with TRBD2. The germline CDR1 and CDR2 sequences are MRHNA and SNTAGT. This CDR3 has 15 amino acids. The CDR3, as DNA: TGCGCCAGCAGTGATGAAGCGGGAGGGCGCAATGAGCAGTTCTTC. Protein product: CASSDEAGGRNEQFF.

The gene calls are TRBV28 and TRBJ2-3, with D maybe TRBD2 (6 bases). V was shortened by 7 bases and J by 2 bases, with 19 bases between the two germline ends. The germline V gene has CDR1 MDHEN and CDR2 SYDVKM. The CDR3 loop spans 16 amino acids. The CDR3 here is CASNELGGETTDTQYF. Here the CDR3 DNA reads TGTGCCAGCAACGAACTTGGAGGGGAGACCACAGATACGCAGTATTTT.

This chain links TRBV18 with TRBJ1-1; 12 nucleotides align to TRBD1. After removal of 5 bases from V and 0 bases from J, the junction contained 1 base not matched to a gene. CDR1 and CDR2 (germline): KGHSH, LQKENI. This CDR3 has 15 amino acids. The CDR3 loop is CASSWDRGLNTEAFF. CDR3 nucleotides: TGTGCCAGCTCATGGGACAGGGGGCTGAACACTGAAGCTTTCTTT.

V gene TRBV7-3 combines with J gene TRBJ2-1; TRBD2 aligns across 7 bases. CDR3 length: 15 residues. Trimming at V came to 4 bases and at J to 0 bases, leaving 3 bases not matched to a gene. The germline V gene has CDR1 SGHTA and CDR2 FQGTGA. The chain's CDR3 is CASSSLAVSYNEQFF. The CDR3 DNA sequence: TGTGCCAGCAGCTCTCTAGCGGTCTCCTACAATGAGCAGTTCTTC.

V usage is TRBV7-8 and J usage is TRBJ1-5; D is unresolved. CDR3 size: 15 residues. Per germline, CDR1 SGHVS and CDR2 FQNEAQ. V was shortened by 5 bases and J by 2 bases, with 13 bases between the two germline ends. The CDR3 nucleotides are TGTGCCAGCAGCCCCGACGGGGTCGGCAATCAGCCCCAGCATTTT. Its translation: CASSPDGVGNQPQHF.